These 11 T cell receptor beta chains were sequenced from one sample in a study of CD8+CD57+ T cells in acquired aplastic anemia. Patients sequenced had flow cytometry evidence of CD8+CD57+ cell expansion. Genomic DNA, serving as template, underwent TCR beta VDJ and CDR3 profiling. Each CDR3 protein gets one entry after TCRdb re-called the reads with MiXCR. This table holds approximately 98,000 distinct CDR3 sequences, 65% to 70% found once. Sequenced input: sorted CD4+, CD8+, or CD8+CD57+ T cells (not recorded which) from PBMCs. The receptors shown here come from a human donor with aplastic anemia.

The sample holds one count of this clonotype. The rearrangement links TRBV7-8 to TRBJ1-6; D unresolved. Germline V gene sequence: CDR1 SGHVS, CDR2 FQNEAQ. CDR3 length: 16 residues. V was trimmed by 0 bases and J by 11 bases, leaving 17 bases between them. DNA for the CDR3: TGTGCCAGCAGCTTAGCGAGGGCACAGATCAATCCACCCCTCCACTTT. It specifies CASSLARAQINPPLHF.

This rearrangement joins TRBV20-1 to TRBJ2-7; the match to TRBD1 covers 8 bases. The CDR3 has 15 residues. Germline lookup yields CDR1 DFQATT and CDR2 SNEGSKA (reference sequence). The junction had 8 bases not matched to a gene; V was cut back by 0 bases and J by 4 bases. This chain's CDR3 is CSARDYRTGQYEQYF. The CDR3 nucleotides are TGCAGTGCTAGAGACTATCGGACAGGGCAATACGAGCAGTACTTC.

This clonotype was recorded once. The CDR3 nucleotides read TGTGCCAGTACATTGGCAGGTTTGAACACTGAAGCTTTCTTT. Amino acids: CASTLAGLNTEAFF. The chain combines TRBV19 with TRBJ1-1, with D unclear. The length of the CDR3 is 14 residues. V gave up 7 bases and J gave up 0 bases, with 12 bases separating them. The V gene's germline CDR1 is LNHDA and CDR2 SQIVND (reference sequence).

The chain recombines TRBV7-9 with TRBJ1-1; 8 nucleotides line up with TRBD1. V lost 3 bases, J lost 3 bases, and 3 bases stayed unmatched. Germline lookup yields CDR1 SEHNR and CDR2 FQNEAQ (reference sequence). The CDR3 runs to 14 residues. CDR3 sequence (DNA): TGTGCCAGCAGCTTGAAACAGGGGGACACTGAAGCTTTCTTT. It translates to CASSLKQGDTEAFF.

This chain connects TRBV20-1 to TRBJ2-7; D remains unclear. CDR1 and CDR2 from the germline V gene are DFQATT and SNEGSKA (reference sequence). Trimming stripped 7 bases from V and 0 bases from J, with 7 bases between. The CDR3 spans 11 residues. CDR3 nucleotides: TGCAGTGTCGGCACCTCCTACGAGCAGTACTTC. As protein: CSVGTSYEQYF.

The chain carries TRBV5-1 and TRBJ2-2; D call uncertain. From germline, CDR1 is SGHRS and CDR2 YFSETQ. The V end was cut by 0 bases, the J end by 4 bases, with 4 bases between. CDR3 length: 13 amino acids. The CDR3 reads CASSLVATGELFF. The CDR3 DNA reads TGCGCCAGCAGCTTGGTAGCCACCGGGGAGCTGTTTTTT.

This clonotype was seen once. This rearrangement joins TRBV2 to TRBJ2-1; 8 bases line up with TRBD1. This CDR3 has 16 residues. Germline-derived CDR1 and CDR2 are SNHLY and FYNNEI. After removal of 5 bases from V and 0 bases from J, the junction contained 6 bases not matched to a gene. The chain's CDR3 is CASSSRTGSSYNEQFF. The DNA of the CDR3 is TGTGCCAGCAGTTCGAGGACAGGGAGCTCCTACAATGAGCAGTTCTTC. The whole variable domain, filled in from reference TRBV2 and TRBJ2-1, reads EPEVTQTPSHQVTQMGQEVILRCVPISNHLYFYWYRQILGQKVEFLVSFYNNEISEKSEIFDDQFSVERPDGSNFTLKIRSTKLEDSAMYFCASSSRTGSSYNEQFFGPGTRLTVL.

V usage is TRBV25-1 and J usage is TRBJ1-2; weak D call: TRBD1 (5 bases). The length of the CDR3 is 13 residues. The germline V gene encodes CDR1 MGHDK and CDR2 SYGVNS. Trimming took off 0 bases at V and 4 bases at J, with 6 bases between the two ends. The CDR3 DNA is TGTGCCAGCAGTGAATATGGGACCTATGGCTACACCTTC. It translates to CASSEYGTYGYTF.

This clonotype was observed at least ten times. The chain employs TRBV7-9 and TRBJ2-7, with 7 bases aligning to TRBD1. CDR3 length: 16 amino acids. V shed 5 bases, J shed 0 bases, and the junction held 10 bases outside the gene matches. Per germline, CDR1 SEHNR and CDR2 FQNEAQ (reference sequence). As DNA, the CDR3 is TGTGCCAGCAGCCATTTGGGACAGTCGTACTCCTACGAGCAGTACTTC. Its protein is CASSHLGQSYSYEQYF.

A few counts support this clonotype. This chain joins TRBV2 and TRBJ2-1; 8 nucleotides line up with TRBD2. This CDR3 has 13 residues. With 7 bases clipped from V and 5 bases from J, the junction kept 4 bases outside the gene matches. From germline, CDR1 is SNHLY and CDR2 FYNNEI. CDR3 coding DNA: TGTGCCAGCATCCAGACTAGCGACAATGAGCAGTTCTTC. This translates into CASIQTSDNEQFF.

The gene calls are TRBV7-8 and TRBJ2-1; D might be TRBD2 (6 bases). There are 13 residues in the CDR3. V dropped 3 bases and J dropped 7 bases, with 10 bases sitting between them. CDR1 is SGHVS, CDR2 FQNEAQ, per germline. Written as DNA, the CDR3 is TGTGCCAGCAGCTTGGGACTCCCTAATGAGCAGTTCTTC. Translation: CASSLGLPNEQFF.